This T cell receptor beta chain was profiled in a study of T cell responses to AZD1222 COVID-19 vaccine. Findings and caveats of the study: Only five or six people who got AZD1222 tested seropositive at baseline.

Here immunoSEQ multiplex PCR was the method, and the copy in TCRdb shows in-frame clones only, minus some. Of under 170,000 clones listed, approximately 92% are singletons. This clone was recorded only once. Its antigen is not known. This CDR3 region has 16 residues. The junction had 3 bases not matched to a gene; V was cut back by 4 bases and J by 3 bases. Germline assignment: CDR1 WNHNN and CDR2 SYGVQD (reference sequence). Sequencing was performed on peripheral blood, taken 28 days after the second AZD1222 dose. The chain recombines TRBV10-1 with TRBJ2-1, with TRBD2 matching over 13 bases. This TCR came from an adult who received the AZD1222 COVID-19 vaccine. The CDR3 coding sequence is TGCGCCAGCAGTGGGACTAGCGGGAGTAACTACAATGAGCAGTTCTTC. Its translation: CASSGTSGSNYNEQFF.